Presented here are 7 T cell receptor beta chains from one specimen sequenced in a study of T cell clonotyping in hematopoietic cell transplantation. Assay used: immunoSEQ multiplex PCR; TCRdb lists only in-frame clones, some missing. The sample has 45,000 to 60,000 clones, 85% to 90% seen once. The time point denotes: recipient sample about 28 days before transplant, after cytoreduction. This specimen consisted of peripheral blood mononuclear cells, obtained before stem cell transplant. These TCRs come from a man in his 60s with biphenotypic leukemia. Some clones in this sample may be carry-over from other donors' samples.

The CDR3 is CASSIGPSRERVYNEQFF. The CDR3 coding sequence is TGTGCCAGTAGTATAGGCCCTTCGCGGGAAAGAGTCTACAATGAGCAGTTCTTC. V usage is TRBV19 and J usage is TRBJ2-1; the D gene is possibly TRBD2 (6 bases). V was trimmed by 1 base and J by 3 bases, leaving 19 bases between them. The CDR3 has 18 residues. CDR1 is LNHDA and CDR2 is SQIVND in the germline V gene (reference sequence).

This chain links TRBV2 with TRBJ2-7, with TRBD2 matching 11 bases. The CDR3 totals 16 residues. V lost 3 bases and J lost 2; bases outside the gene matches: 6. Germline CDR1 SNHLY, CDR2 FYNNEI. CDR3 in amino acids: CASSEWLAGGTYEQYF. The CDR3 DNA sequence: TGTGCCAGCAGTGAGTGGCTAGCGGGAGGTACCTACGAGCAGTACTTC. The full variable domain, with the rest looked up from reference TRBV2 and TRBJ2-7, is EPEVTQTPSHQVTQMGQEVILRCVPISNHLYFYWYRQILGQKVEFLVSFYNNEISEKSEIFDDQFSVERPDGSNFTLKIRSTKLEDSAMYFCASSEWLAGGTYEQYFGPGTRLTVT.

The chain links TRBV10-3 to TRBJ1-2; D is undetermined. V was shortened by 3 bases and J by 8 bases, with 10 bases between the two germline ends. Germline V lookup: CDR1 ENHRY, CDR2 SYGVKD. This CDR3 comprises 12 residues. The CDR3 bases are TGTGCCATCAGTGATGGTGGGAGAGGCTACACCTTC. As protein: CAISDGGRGYTF.

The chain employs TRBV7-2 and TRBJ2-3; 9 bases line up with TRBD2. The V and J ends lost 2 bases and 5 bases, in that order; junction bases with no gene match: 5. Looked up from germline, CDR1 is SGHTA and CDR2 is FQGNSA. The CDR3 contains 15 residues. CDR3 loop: CASSLIAGVEDTQYF. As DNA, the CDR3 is TGTGCCAGCAGCTTAATAGCGGGAGTTGAAGATACGCAGTATTTT.

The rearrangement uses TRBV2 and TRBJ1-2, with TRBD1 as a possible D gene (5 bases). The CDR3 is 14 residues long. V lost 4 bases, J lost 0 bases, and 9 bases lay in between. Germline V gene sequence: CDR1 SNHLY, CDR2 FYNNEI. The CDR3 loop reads CASSGQTSNYGYTF. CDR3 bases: TGTGCCAGCAGTGGACAGACCTCTAACTATGGCTACACCTTC.

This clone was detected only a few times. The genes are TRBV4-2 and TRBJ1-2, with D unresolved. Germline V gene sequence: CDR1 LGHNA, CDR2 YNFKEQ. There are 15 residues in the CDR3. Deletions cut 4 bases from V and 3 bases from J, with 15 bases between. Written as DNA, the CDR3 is TGTGCCAGCAGCCCTACACAAACATACGACTATGGCTACACCTTC. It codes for CASSPTQTYDYGYTF.

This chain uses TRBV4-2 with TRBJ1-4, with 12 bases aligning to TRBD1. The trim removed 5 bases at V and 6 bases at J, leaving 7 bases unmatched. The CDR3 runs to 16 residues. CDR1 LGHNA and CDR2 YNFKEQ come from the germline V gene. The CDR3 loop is CASSTGTGGSDEKLFF. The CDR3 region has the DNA TGTGCCAGCAGCACCGGGACAGGGGGCTCGGATGAAAAACTGTTTTTT.